This T cell receptor (beta chain) appears in the sequencing data of a study of T-cell reconstitution after alpha-beta-depleted transplantation in children. The study, taken as a whole, reports: Alpha-beta T cells present about two months after transplant were reported to originate from several hundred expanded graft clones. Most T-cell counts and diversity one year after the transplant came from T cells that were newly produced. Day-60 TCRbeta diversity that was high in some patients was derived from surviving recipient T cells and thymic progenitors.

Germline V gene lookup returns CDR1 SGDLS and CDR2 YYNGEE. Trimming cost V 0 bases and J 0 bases, with 13 bases left between them. The length of the CDR3 is 16 residues. This clonotype was counted between two and nine times. The antigen is undetermined. Library preparation (for TCRbeta) was performed with unique molecular identifiers. Each CDR3 protein gets one entry after TCRdb re-called the PCR reads with MiXCR. The sample shows around 800,000 distinct CDR3 sequences, 16% of them seen only once. Sequencing was performed on PBMCs, mostly from graft donor cells, taken 360 days after TCRalphabeta/CD19-depleted stem cell transplant. The rearrangement uses TRBV9 and TRBJ2-7; unclear D gene. This clonotype was obtained from a male patient between 5 and 17 years old who had a stem cell transplant for acute lymphoblastic leukemia, so the T cells may come from the graft donor. The CDR3 is CASSVAKSGNSYEQYF. CDR3 nucleotide sequence: TGTGCCAGCAGCGTAGCTAAGTCGGGCAACTCCTACGAGCAGTACTTC.